Following are 31 T cell receptor beta chains from one sample sequenced in a study of shared clonotypes between healthy human individuals. Only CD45RO-negative cells positively selected for CCR7 counted as naive CD8 cells, so terminally differentiated effector memory CD45RA+ cells were excluded. The protocol was immunoSEQ multiplex PCR, while the TCRdb copy is restricted to in-frame clones and leaves out a portion. Among roughly 2.1 million clones listed, about 93% were seen once. Source material: naive CD8+ T cells from PBMCs. Receptor source: a young man in good health. Some clones in this sample may be carry-over from other donors' samples.

Points on this clone: Different DNA sequences within this sample yield the same CDR3. The chain recombines TRBV27 with TRBJ1-5; 7 nucleotides agree with TRBD1. The germline gives CDR1 MNHEY, CDR2 SMNVEV (reference sequence). CDR3 length: 15 residues. The junction had 1 base not matched to a gene; V was cut back by 0 bases and J by 2 bases. The CDR3 DNA sequence: TGTGCCAGCAGTTTATCCGGGACAGGCAATCAGCCCCAGCATTTT. It codes for CASSLSGTGNQPQHF.

For this clone: This specimen includes other DNA sequences encoding the same CDR3. The rearrangement links TRBV6-1 to TRBJ2-1, with TRBD2 as a possible D gene (5 bases). Trimming took off 3 bases at V and 0 bases at J, with 9 bases between the two ends. CDR3 size: 15 residues. In germline, CDR1 is MNHNS, CDR2 SASEGT. The CDR3 sequence: CASSDSGSSYNEQFF. The CDR3 nucleotides are TGTGCCAGCAGTGACAGCGGTAGCTCCTACAATGAGCAGTTCTTC.

A remark on this clone: Other DNA variants within this sample encode the same CDR3. The chain links TRBV19 to TRBJ2-7; D ambiguous. Germline-derived CDR1 and CDR2 are LNHDA and SQIVND (reference sequence). This CDR3 region has 13 residues. V was trimmed by 2 bases and J by 3 bases, leaving 8 bases between them. Here the CDR3 reads CASSIRPDYEQYF. In DNA form, the CDR3 reads TGTGCCAGTAGTATACGCCCCGACTACGAGCAGTACTTC. Filled out from reference TRBV19 and TRBJ2-7, the complete variable domain reads DGGITQSPKYLFRKEGQNVTLSCEQNLNHDAMYWYRQDPGQGLRLIYYSQIVNDFQKGDIAEGYSVSREKKESFPLTVTSAQKNPTAFYLCASSIRPDYEQYFGPGTRLTVT.

The chain has TRBV19 and TRBJ1-5, with D perhaps TRBD1 (5 bases). The CDR3 is made up of 15 amino acids. Germline V CDR1 and CDR2: LNHDA, SQIVND (reference sequence). Trimming left V 0 bases short and J 3 bases short, with 9 bases between. The CDR3 loop reads CASSIDGDDNQPQHF. DNA for the CDR3: TGTGCCAGTAGTATAGATGGGGACGACAATCAGCCCCAGCATTTT.

V and J are TRBV19 and TRBJ1-4, with 10 bases that match TRBD1. The trim removed 5 bases at V and 7 bases at J, leaving 4 bases unmatched. Germline-derived CDR1 and CDR2 are LNHDA and SQIVND (reference sequence). The CDR3 is 14 residues long. CDR3 sequence reads: CASSEGQGFEKLFF. CDR3 nucleotides: TGTGCCAGTAGTGAGGGACAGGGGTTTGAAAAACTGTTTTTT.

This clone has a single count. This chain uses TRBV6-5 with TRBJ1-1; 7 nucleotides agree with TRBD1. The CDR3 contains 14 residues. Germline CDR1 reads MNHEY; CDR2 reads SVGAGI. V shed 6 bases and J 5 bases; nucleotides not matched to a gene: 9. CDR3 bases: TGTGCCAGCAGGCCACAGGGGTACAGAACTGAAGCTTTCTTT. Amino acids: CASRPQGYRTEAFF.

The chain carries TRBV4-1 and TRBJ2-3; D ambiguous. The CDR3 length is 16 residues. Germline assignment: CDR1 MGHRA and CDR2 YSYEKL. V lost 0 bases to trimming and J lost 2 bases, with 12 bases between them. The chain's CDR3 is CASSQDRRGNTDTQYF. The CDR3 DNA reads as TGCGCCAGCAGCCAAGATCGCAGAGGTAACACAGATACGCAGTATTTT.

The chain carries TRBV28 and TRBJ2-1; D gene ambiguous. V lost 7 bases and J 7 bases, leaving 8 bases between the germline ends. The germline V gene has CDR1 MDHEN and CDR2 SYDVKM. This CDR3 comprises 11 residues. CDR3 DNA sequence: TGTGCCAGCACCGATAGGAATGAGCAGTTCTTC. It codes for CASTDRNEQFF.

The chain couples TRBV7-9 to TRBJ1-1; the D is unclear. The CDR3 extends over 15 amino acids. Per the germline V gene, CDR1 is SEHNR and CDR2 is FQNEAQ (reference sequence). Trimming removed 2 bases at V and 8 bases at J, with 18 bases between. The CDR3 nucleotides are TGTGCCAGCAGCTTAAGTGAAAGGGAGGGAGAAGAAGCTTTCTTT. Protein sequence: CASSLSEREGEEAFF.

The chain has TRBV28 and TRBJ2-2; 8 bases map to TRBD1. The germline CDR1 and CDR2 sequences are MDHEN and SYDVKM. V lost 1 base to trimming and J lost 6 bases; unmatched junction nucleotides: 4. CDR3 length: 15 amino acids. The chain's CDR3 is CASSLFETGAGELFF. The CDR3, as DNA: TGTGCCAGCAGTTTATTTGAGACAGGGGCCGGGGAGCTGTTTTTT.

The V call is TRBV19, the J call TRBJ2-1, with D unresolved. V lost 3 bases and J lost 5, with 11 bases in between. This CDR3 is built from 14 residues. CDR1 and CDR2 (germline): LNHDA, SQIVND (reference sequence). Here the CDR3 DNA reads TGTGCCAGTAGTATCATGACCCTAAACAATGAGCAGTTCTTC. Translating it yields CASSIMTLNNEQFF.

The V call is TRBV18, the J call TRBJ1-4; D not resolved. CDR3 length equals 15 residues. V lost 6 bases, J lost 2 bases, and 13 bases lay in between. CDR1 KGHSH and CDR2 LQKENI come from the germline V gene. This CDR3 is CASSNLGKTNEKLFF. CDR3 in DNA: TGTGCCAGCTCCAATTTGGGCAAGACTAATGAAAAACTGTTTTTT.

The rearrangement uses TRBV5-1 and TRBJ2-1, with 7 bases lining up with TRBD2. The CDR3 sequence is 18 residues long. The V gene end was trimmed by 4 bases and the J gene end by 5 bases; junction bases not matched to a gene: 18. Germline V CDR1 and CDR2: SGHRS, YFSETQ. CDR3 residues: CASSPSGNRLYLNNEQFF. CDR3 bases: TGCGCCAGCAGCCCCAGCGGGAATCGCCTATACTTAAACAATGAGCAGTTCTTC.

This chain connects TRBV13 to TRBJ2-5; TRBD1 matches 7 bases. The CDR3 is 14 residues long. J gave up 3 bases and V 6 bases, and 7 bases lay outside the gene matches. Germline V gene sequence: CDR1 PRHDT, CDR2 FYEKMQ (reference sequence). CDR3 in DNA: TGTGCCAGCAGTTTGCGGACAGGAAAAGAGACCCAGTACTTC. Translating gives CASSLRTGKETQYF.

The chain has TRBV30 and TRBJ1-1; D not resolved. The V gene lost 0 bases and the J gene lost 6 bases, with 8 bases spanning the gap. The germline V gene has CDR1 GTSNPN and CDR2 SVGIG (reference sequence). CDR3 length: 12 residues. CDR3 in amino acids: CAWSVLSPEAFF. DNA of the CDR3: TGTGCCTGGAGTGTACTGAGCCCTGAAGCTTTCTTT.

This clone was seen a handful of times. The genes are TRBV5-4 and TRBJ1-1, with 7 bases fitting TRBD1. The CDR3 extends over 14 amino acids. Germline CDR1 reads SGHNT; CDR2 reads YYREEE (reference sequence). Germline trimming cut 4 bases from V and 0 bases from J; bases unmatched to any gene: 3. CDR3 coding DNA: TGTGCCAGCAGCCTTACAGGGGTGAACACTGAAGCTTTCTTT. Translating it yields CASSLTGVNTEAFF.

This clone appeared once. The CDR3: CASSQSSSGGNQETQYF. In DNA form, the CDR3 reads TGCGCCAGCAGCCAATCCTCTAGCGGGGGAAACCAAGAGACCCAGTACTTC. This chain joins TRBV4-1 and TRBJ2-5, with 10 bases that match TRBD2. With 2 bases clipped from V and 0 bases from J, the junction kept 6 bases outside the gene matches. From germline, CDR1 is MGHRA and CDR2 YSYEKL. CDR3 length: 17 amino acids.

Of note for this clone: The same CDR3 also results from other DNA sequences found in this sample. This chain's CDR3 is CASSLSQPQHF. The CDR3 region has the DNA TGTGCCAGCAGCTTGAGCCAGCCCCAGCATTTT. This chain joins TRBV5-8 and TRBJ1-5; D is unresolved. V lost 1 base to trimming and J lost 7 bases, with 3 bases between them. This CDR3 has 11 residues. Germline assignment: CDR1 SGHTS and CDR2 YDEGEE. The full variable domain, its missing parts supplied by reference TRBV5-8 and TRBJ1-5, is EAGVTQSPTHLIKTRGQQATLRCSPISGHTSVYWYQQALGLGLQFLLWYDEGEERNRGNFPPRFSGRQFPNYSSELNVNALELEDSALYLCASSLSQPQHFGDGTRLSIL.

The chain joins TRBV13 to TRBJ2-1; D remains unclear. Germline assignment: CDR1 PRHDT and CDR2 FYEKMQ (reference sequence). This CDR3 comprises 13 residues. V was cut by 0 bases and J by 6 bases, with 6 bases left in between. The CDR3 coding sequence is TGTGCCAGCAGCTTAGGTGAACCCAATGAGCAGTTCTTC. Translated: CASSLGEPNEQFF.

The chain uses TRBV27 and TRBJ2-1; 11 bases match TRBD2. This CDR3 comprises 15 residues. In germline, CDR1 is MNHEY, CDR2 SMNVEV (reference sequence). Trimming cost V 4 bases and J 9 bases; bases outside gene matches: 8. CDR3 sequence reads: CASSSPPGLAAEQFF. For the CDR3, the DNA is TGTGCCAGCAGTTCGCCCCCGGGACTAGCGGCTGAGCAGTTCTTC.

Comments on this clone: Within the sample, other DNA sequences also encode this same CDR3. The chain carries TRBV11-2 and TRBJ2-7; D may be TRBD1 (5 bases). There are 12 residues in the CDR3. Germline V lookup: CDR1 SGHAT, CDR2 FQNNGV. Between the trimmed V and J ends, which lost 4 bases and 2 bases, there was a span of 6 bases. The CDR3 loop is CASSWGTYEQYF. The CDR3 DNA follows: TGTGCCAGCAGCTGGGGCACCTACGAGCAGTACTTC.

This chain connects TRBV19 to TRBJ1-1; no firm D call. This CDR3 region has 14 residues. V gave up 5 bases and J gave up 0 bases, with 10 bases separating them. Germline V gene lookup returns CDR1 LNHDA and CDR2 SQIVND (reference sequence). The CDR3 spells CASSRRLMNTEAFF. CDR3 nucleotide sequence: TGTGCCAGTAGTCGCAGGCTGATGAACACTGAAGCTTTCTTT. The full variable domain, rest sourced from reference TRBV19 and TRBJ1-1, is DGGITQSPKYLFRKEGQNVTLSCEQNLNHDAMYWYRQDPGQGLRLIYYSQIVNDFQKGDIAEGYSVSREKKESFPLTVTSAQKNPTAFYLCASSRRLMNTEAFFGQGTRLTVV.

This sequence joins TRBV2 and TRBJ2-1; D gene uncertain. With 1 base removed from V and 5 bases from J, the gap between germline ends came to 6 bases. CDR1 and CDR2 from the germline V gene are SNHLY and FYNNEI. This CDR3 contains 13 residues. The CDR3 DNA reads as TGTGCCAGCAGTGAAGGAGAGAACAATGAGCAGTTCTTC. Translating gives CASSEGENNEQFF.

The chain joins TRBV6-5 to TRBJ1-2; the D gene is possibly TRBD1 (5 bases). This CDR3 is built from 13 residues. The germline V gene encodes CDR1 MNHEY and CDR2 SVGAGI. Trimming took off 5 bases at V and 4 bases at J, with 11 bases between the two ends. The CDR3 here is CASSPTDPYGYTF. CDR3 nucleotide sequence: TGTGCCAGCAGTCCGACAGATCCCTATGGCTACACCTTC.

The genes are TRBV6-5 and TRBJ2-7; perhaps TRBD2 as D (5 bases). Germline V gene sequence: CDR1 MNHEY, CDR2 SVGAGI. The CDR3 has 13 amino acids. V was shortened by 10 bases and J by 1 base, with 14 bases between the two germline ends. This CDR3 is CATERAGSYEQYF. CDR3 sequence (DNA): TGTGCCACGGAGAGGGCCGGGTCCTACGAGCAGTACTTC.

J is TRBJ1-3 and V is TRBV2; 7 nucleotides line up with TRBD1. V shed 4 bases and J 4 bases; nucleotides not matched to a gene: 7. This CDR3 contains 15 residues. CDR1 and CDR2 (germline): SNHLY, FYNNEI. The CDR3 here is CASSATGDGGNTIYF. CDR3 in DNA: TGTGCCAGCAGTGCTACAGGGGACGGAGGAAACACCATATATTTT.

The rearrangement uses TRBV15 and TRBJ2-3; 10 bases agree with TRBD1. Trimming took 2 bases from V and 2 from J; bases not matched to a gene: 7. The CDR3 is made up of 17 amino acids. CDR1 is LNHNV, CDR2 YYDKDF, per germline (reference sequence). The CDR3 region has the DNA TGTGCCACCAGCAGAACGGGACAGGGGTTAGTCACAGATACGCAGTATTTT. The encoded protein is CATSRTGQGLVTDTQYF.

As concerns this clone: The sample contains more than one DNA sequence encoding this CDR3. The gene calls are TRBV7-9 and TRBJ2-1; D call uncertain. Germline-derived CDR1 and CDR2 are SEHNR and FQNEAQ (reference sequence). CDR3 length equals 12 residues. Trimming removed 2 bases at V and 6 bases at J, with 5 bases between. The CDR3, as DNA: TGTGCCAGCAGCTTAAGTATCAATGAGCAGTTCTTC. Translating gives CASSLSINEQFF.

This chain links TRBV28 with TRBJ2-3; 8 bases fit TRBD2. The germline V gene has CDR1 MDHEN and CDR2 SYDVKM. The CDR3 length is 13 residues. The CDR3 nucleotides read TGTGCGCTCGGGGGGGGGCGCCCAGATACGCAGTATTTT. Translation: CALGGGRPDTQYF.

The chain carries TRBV7-8 and TRBJ2-3, with 9 bases matching TRBD2. Germline lookup yields CDR1 SGHVS and CDR2 FQNEAQ. V shed 6 bases, J shed 2 bases, and the junction held 9 bases outside the gene matches. This CDR3 region has 16 residues. The CDR3 DNA sequence: TGTGCCAGCAGACTTGTGGCTAGCGGGACCACAGATACGCAGTATTTT. Translated: CASRLVASGTTDTQYF. The variable domain in full, with the rest retrieved from reference TRBV7-8 and TRBJ2-3, is GAGVSQSPRYKVAKRGQDVALRCDPISGHVSLFWYQQALGQGPEFLTYFQNEAQLDKSGLPSDRFFAERPEGSVSTLKIQRTQQEDSAVYLCASRLVASGTTDTQYFGPGTRLTVL.

This sequence joins TRBV4-1 and TRBJ1-2, with D unclear. Germline CDR1 MGHRA, CDR2 YSYEKL. The germline V and J ends were trimmed by 0 bases and 0 bases, with 14 bases remaining between them. This CDR3 is built from 17 residues. CDR3 coding DNA: TGCGCCAGCAGCCAAGATTTACCCCGGCCTACTAACTATGGCTACACCTTC. Its translation: CASSQDLPRPTNYGYTF.